This T cell receptor beta chain was identified in a study of CD8 T cells in ankylosing spondylitis. This clonotype was detected only a few times. Its specificity is not known. Study findings and constraints: Peripheral blood held disease-linked clones only at relatively low frequency, and these were CD8+. Clones tied to disease were said to be significantly enriched in matched ankylosing spondylitis synovial fluid. The study identified a TCR beta motif of roughly eight highly homologous variants that appeared characteristic of ankylosing spondylitis blood.

Looked up from germline, CDR1 is LNHDA and CDR2 is SQIVND (reference sequence). This CDR3 is built from 16 residues. Trimming pared 5 bases from V and 0 bases from J, leaving 15 bases between. A single record per CDR3 protein comes from TCRdb applying MiXCR to the 5' RACE reads. The table has 200,000 to 300,000 distinct CDR3 sequences, about 11% seen once. The receptor was derived from a male donor with ankylosing spondylitis or in good health (not recorded which). The sequenced material came from blood, either unsorted or a sorted T cell fraction (not recorded which). This chain links TRBV19 with TRBJ2-3; D possibly uses TRBD1 or TRBD2 (5 bases each). DNA of the CDR3: TGTGCCAGTAGTCCCTTACGGGGCGCTAGCACAGATACGCAGTATTTT. The encoded protein is CASSPLRGASTDTQYF.